The T cell receptor beta chain under discussion was sequenced for a study of PD-1 blockade in classical Hodgkin lymphoma. The count of this clone is one. Antigen specificity is unknown. Autologous stem cell transplantation was followed by relapse in every patient, and brentuximab vedotin exposure varied. General study results and limits: Baseline TCR diversity was reportedly lower in newly diagnosed patients than in healthy donors. It was reported as lower still in relapsed/refractory patients. Complete responders' diversity at baseline resembled that of newly diagnosed patients.

The germline gives CDR1 GTSNPN, CDR2 SVGIG (reference sequence). V was pared by 8 bases and J by 6 bases, with 11 bases of the junction left unmatched. This CDR3 is 13 amino acids long. The method was immunoSEQ multiplex PCR; TCRdb's version includes in-frame clones alone and lacks a portion of them. This sample has more than 45,000 clones, with approximately 70% found just once. This TCR came from a human donor with classical Hodgkin lymphoma. The chain couples TRBV30 to TRBJ2-7, with 9 positions matching TRBD1. Sequencing used peripheral blood mononuclear cells (PBMCs), obtained before the second cycle of nivolumab. CDR3 sequence reads: CAARQGERSEQYF. CDR3 in DNA: TGTGCCGCCCGACAGGGGGAAAGGTCCGAGCAGTACTTC.